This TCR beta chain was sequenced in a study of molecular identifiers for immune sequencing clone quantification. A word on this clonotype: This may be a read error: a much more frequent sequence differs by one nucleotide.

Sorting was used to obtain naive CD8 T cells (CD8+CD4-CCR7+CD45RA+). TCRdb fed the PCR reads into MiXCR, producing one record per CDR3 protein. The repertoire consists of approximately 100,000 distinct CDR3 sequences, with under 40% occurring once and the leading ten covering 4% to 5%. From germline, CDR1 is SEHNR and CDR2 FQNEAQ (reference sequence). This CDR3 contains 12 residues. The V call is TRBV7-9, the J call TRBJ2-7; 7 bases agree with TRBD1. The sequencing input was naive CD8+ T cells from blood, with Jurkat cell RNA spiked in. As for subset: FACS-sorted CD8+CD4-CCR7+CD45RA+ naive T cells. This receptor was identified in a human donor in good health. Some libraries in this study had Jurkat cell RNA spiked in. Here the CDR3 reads CASSGDSYEQDF. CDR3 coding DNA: TGTGCCAGCAGCGGGGACAGCTACGAGCAGGACTTC.